This TCR beta chain emerged from a study of blood T cell repertoires in COVID-19. Study details: Sites across the United States, Italy and Spain contributed samples from acute and convalescent COVID-19. T cells, B-cell-depleted T cells, or PBMCs supplied cDNA or gDNA.

This clone came up once. Authors' data handling: Amplified reference gene primers provided the basis for estimating nucleated cell counts. Generated by immunoSEQ multiplex PCR, the TCRdb table keeps only in-frame clones and is missing some. D and trimming come from the DNA, and the V and J calls and clone size come from that table. The data show 180,000 or so clones, 80% to 90% seen once. Germline lookup yields CDR1 MDHEN and CDR2 SYDVKM. The CDR3 length is 15 residues. The V end lost 6 bases, the J end lost 2 bases, and 16 bases lay between the germline ends. The source material was peripheral blood. The genes are TRBV28 and TRBJ1-2; D remains unclear. This clonotype was sampled from a man in his 60s with acute or convalescent COVID-19. CDR3 loop: CASSPRRGRNYGYTF. CDR3 nucleotide sequence: TGTGCCAGCAGCCCACGTCGAGGCAGAAACTATGGCTACACCTTC.